This TCR beta chain was captured in a study of blood T cell repertoires in COVID-19. Study background: Italy, Spain and the United States were the sources of the convalescent and acute COVID-19 samples. Sources were T cells, B-cell-depleted T cells, or PBMCs; the material itself was cDNA or gDNA.

The V gene lost 1 base and the J gene lost 2 bases, with 23 bases spanning the gap. Germline CDR1 LGHDT, CDR2 YNNKEL (reference sequence). The CDR3 has 19 residues. The count of this clone is one. Per the original methods: Quantification of nucleated cells was approximated via reference gene primer amplification. Only in-frame clones appear in the TCRdb table, and some are missing; sequencing was by immunoSEQ multiplex PCR. That table gives V, J and clone size, and the DNA gave D and trimming. The repertoire holds roughly 150,000 clones, with 75% to 85% as singletons. The sample comprised peripheral blood. V gene TRBV3-1 (or the pseudogene TRBV3-2) combines with J gene TRBJ2-5; D perhaps matches TRBD1 (6 bases). The TCR comes from a woman in her fifties or sixties with acute or convalescent COVID-19. The CDR3: CASSQVIFSDSPIQETQYF. The DNA of the CDR3 is TGTGCCAGCAGCCAAGTTATTTTCTCGGACAGCCCGATACAAGAGACCCAGTACTTC.